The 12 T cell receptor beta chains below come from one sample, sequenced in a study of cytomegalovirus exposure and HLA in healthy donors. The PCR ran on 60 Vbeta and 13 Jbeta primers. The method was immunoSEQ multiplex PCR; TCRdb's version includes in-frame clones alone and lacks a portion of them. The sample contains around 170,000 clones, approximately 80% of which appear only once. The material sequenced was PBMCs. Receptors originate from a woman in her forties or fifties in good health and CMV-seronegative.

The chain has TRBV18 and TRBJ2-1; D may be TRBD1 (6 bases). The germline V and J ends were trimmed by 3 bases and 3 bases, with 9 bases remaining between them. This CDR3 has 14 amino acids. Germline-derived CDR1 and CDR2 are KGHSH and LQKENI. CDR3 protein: CASSPLGGYNEQFF. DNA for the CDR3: TGTGCCAGCTCACCTCTAGGGGGCTACAATGAGCAGTTCTTC.

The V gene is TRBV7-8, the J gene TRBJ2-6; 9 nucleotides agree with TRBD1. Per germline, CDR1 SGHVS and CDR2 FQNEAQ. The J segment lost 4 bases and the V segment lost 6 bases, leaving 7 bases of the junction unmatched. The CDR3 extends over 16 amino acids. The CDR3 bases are TGTGCCAGCAGGAGGGACAGGGCCGGAGGGGCCAACGTCCTGACTTTC. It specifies CASRRDRAGGANVLTF.

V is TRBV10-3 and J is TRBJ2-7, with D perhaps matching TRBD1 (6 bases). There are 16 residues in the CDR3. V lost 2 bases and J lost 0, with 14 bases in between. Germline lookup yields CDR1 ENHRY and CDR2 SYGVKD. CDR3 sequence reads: CAISELVQGISYEQYF. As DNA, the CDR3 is TGTGCCATCAGTGAGCTCGTACAGGGCATCTCCTACGAGCAGTACTTC.

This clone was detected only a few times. CDR3 DNA: TGTGCCAACCTCTGGGTTAGCGGGAGGGCATGGGAGCAGTTCTTC. The encoded protein is CANLWVSGRAWEQFF. The genes are TRBV21-1 and TRBJ2-1; the table's D call, TRBD2, has no DNA check behind it. TRBV21-1 is deemed a pseudogene. The CDR3 consists of 15 residues.

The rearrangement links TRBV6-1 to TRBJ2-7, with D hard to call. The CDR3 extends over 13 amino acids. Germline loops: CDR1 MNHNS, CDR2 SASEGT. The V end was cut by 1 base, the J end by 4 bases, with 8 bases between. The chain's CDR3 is CASSEVSGYEQYF. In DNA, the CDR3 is TGTGCCAGCAGTGAAGTTTCAGGTTACGAGCAGTACTTC.

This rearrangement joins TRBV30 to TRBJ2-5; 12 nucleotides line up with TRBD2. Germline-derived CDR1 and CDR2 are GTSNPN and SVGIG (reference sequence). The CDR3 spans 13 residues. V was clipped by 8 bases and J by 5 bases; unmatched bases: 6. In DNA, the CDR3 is TGTGCCGGGGGACTAGCGGGTGTGGAGACCCAGTACTTC. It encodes CAGGLAGVETQYF.

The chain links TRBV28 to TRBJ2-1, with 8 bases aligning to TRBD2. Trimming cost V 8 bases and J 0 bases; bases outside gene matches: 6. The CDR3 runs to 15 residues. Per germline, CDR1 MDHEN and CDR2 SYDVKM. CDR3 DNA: TGTGCCAGCGGACCGGGACTAGTCTCCTACAATGAGCAGTTCTTC. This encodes CASGPGLVSYNEQFF.

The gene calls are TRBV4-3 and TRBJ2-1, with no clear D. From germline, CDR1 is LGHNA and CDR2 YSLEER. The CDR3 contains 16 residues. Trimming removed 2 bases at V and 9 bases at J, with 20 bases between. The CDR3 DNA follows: TGCGCCAGCAGCCAACGCAATTCCAGAGGCTTTAGTGAGCAGTTCTTC. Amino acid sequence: CASSQRNSRGFSEQFF.

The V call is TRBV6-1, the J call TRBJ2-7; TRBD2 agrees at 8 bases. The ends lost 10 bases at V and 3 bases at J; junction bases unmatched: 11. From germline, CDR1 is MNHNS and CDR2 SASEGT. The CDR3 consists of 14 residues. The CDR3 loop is CATLVYSGGYEQYF. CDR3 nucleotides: TGTGCCACCTTAGTTTACAGCGGGGGCTACGAGCAGTACTTC.

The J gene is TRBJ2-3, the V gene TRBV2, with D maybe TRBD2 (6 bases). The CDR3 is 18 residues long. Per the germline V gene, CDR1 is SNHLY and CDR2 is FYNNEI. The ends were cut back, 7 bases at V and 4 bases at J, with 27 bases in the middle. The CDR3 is CASKSAGWSTSRADTQYF. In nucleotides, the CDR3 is TGTGCCAGCAAAAGTGCTGGTTGGAGTACTAGCCGGGCAGATACGCAGTATTTT.

This CDR3 reads CASSLDYRDDEQYF. The CDR3 DNA reads TGCGCCAGCAGCTTGGATTACAGGGACGACGAGCAGTACTTC. V gene TRBV5-1 combines with J gene TRBJ2-7; TRBD1 might be the D (6 bases). The germline V and J ends were trimmed by 0 bases and 5 bases, with 12 bases remaining between them. Germline assignment: CDR1 SGHRS and CDR2 YFSETQ. This CDR3 comprises 14 residues.

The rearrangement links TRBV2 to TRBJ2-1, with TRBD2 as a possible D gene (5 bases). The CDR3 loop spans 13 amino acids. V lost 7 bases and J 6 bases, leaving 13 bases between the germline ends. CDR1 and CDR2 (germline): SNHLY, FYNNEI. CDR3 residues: CASMNGVSNEQFF. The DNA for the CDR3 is TGTGCCAGCATGAACGGGGTTAGCAATGAGCAGTTCTTC.